This passage covers 5 T cell receptor beta chains from one sample sequenced in a study of brain metastases from non-small cell lung cancer. Produced via immunoSEQ multiplex PCR; TCRdb's table is partial and in-frame only. The sample lists some 4,200 clones, roughly 80% occurring once. Sequencing was carried out using primary lung tumor tissue. The receptors were sampled from a donor at least 40 years old with non-small cell lung cancer.

This clone was detected only once. The chain uses TRBV19 and TRBJ1-5, with TRBD1 matching 8 bases. There are 15 residues in the CDR3. V shed 6 bases and J 2 bases; nucleotides not matched to a gene: 6. Germline V gene sequence: CDR1 LNHDA, CDR2 SQIVND (reference sequence). In DNA, the CDR3 is TGTGCCAGTAGCACAGGGGGTGGGCGCAATCAGCCCCAGCATTTT. It specifies CASSTGGGRNQPQHF.

The chain employs TRBV30 and TRBJ1-6; TRBD1 matches 8 bases. Germline V gene lookup returns CDR1 GTSNPN and CDR2 SVGIG (reference sequence). V gave up 1 base and J gave up 13 bases; unmatched junction bases: 9. The CDR3 has 14 amino acids. Written as DNA, the CDR3 is TGTGCCTGGAGTGGGGGACAGGATAATAATCCCCTCCACTTT. Translating it yields CAWSGGQDNNPLHF.

This chain connects TRBV7-2 to TRBJ1-5; perhaps TRBD1 as D (6 bases). Germline assignment: CDR1 SGHTA and CDR2 FQGNSA. There are 13 residues in the CDR3. Trimming left V 2 bases short and J 7 bases short, with 9 bases between. In DNA, the CDR3 is TGTGCCAGCAGCTTACAGGGGAGACAGCCCCAGCATTTT. This sequence encodes CASSLQGRQPQHF.

The chain joins TRBV6-5 to TRBJ1-6; 8 bases line up with TRBD1. The CDR3 has 15 residues. Germline values: CDR1 MNHEY, CDR2 SVGAGI. The trim removed 6 bases at V and 9 bases at J, leaving 10 bases unmatched. The DNA for the CDR3 is TGTGCCAGCAGCCGCGGCAGGGGGCTGGGTTCACCCCTCCACTTT. Amino acid sequence: CASSRGRGLGSPLHF.

In this sample, this clone turned up once. In the same sample, other DNA sequences code for this CDR3. V usage is TRBV28 and J usage is TRBJ2-3; the D is unclear. The CDR3 consists of 18 residues. Trimming pared 5 bases from V and 3 bases from J, leaving 24 bases between. Germline V gene sequence: CDR1 MDHEN, CDR2 SYDVKM. The CDR3 sequence is CASSLLQQGRSTTDTQYF. The CDR3 DNA follows: TGTGCCAGCAGTCTATTACAACAAGGACGATCAACGACAGATACGCAGTATTTT.